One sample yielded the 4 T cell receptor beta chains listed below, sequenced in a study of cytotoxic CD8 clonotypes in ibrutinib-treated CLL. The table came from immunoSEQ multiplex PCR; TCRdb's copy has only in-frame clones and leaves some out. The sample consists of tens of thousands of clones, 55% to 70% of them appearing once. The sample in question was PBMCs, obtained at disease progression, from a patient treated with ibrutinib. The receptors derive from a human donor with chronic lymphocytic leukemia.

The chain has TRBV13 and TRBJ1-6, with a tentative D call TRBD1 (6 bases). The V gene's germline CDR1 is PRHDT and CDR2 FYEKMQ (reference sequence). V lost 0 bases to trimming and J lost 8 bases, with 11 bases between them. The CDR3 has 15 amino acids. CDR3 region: CASSLGVQGHSPLHF. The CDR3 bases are TGTGCCAGCAGCTTAGGCGTACAGGGACATTCACCCCTCCACTTT.

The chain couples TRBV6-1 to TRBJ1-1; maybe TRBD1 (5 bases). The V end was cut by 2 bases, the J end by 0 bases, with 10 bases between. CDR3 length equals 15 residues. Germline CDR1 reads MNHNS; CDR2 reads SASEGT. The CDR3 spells CASSEPGRMNTEAFF. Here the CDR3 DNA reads TGTGCCAGCAGTGAACCGGGACGGATGAACACTGAAGCTTTCTTT.

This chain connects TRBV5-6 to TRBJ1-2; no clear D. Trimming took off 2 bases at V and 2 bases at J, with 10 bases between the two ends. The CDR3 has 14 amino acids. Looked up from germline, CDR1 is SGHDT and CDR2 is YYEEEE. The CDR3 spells CASSLGQLNYGYTF. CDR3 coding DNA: TGTGCCAGCAGCTTAGGTCAGTTGAACTATGGCTACACCTTC.

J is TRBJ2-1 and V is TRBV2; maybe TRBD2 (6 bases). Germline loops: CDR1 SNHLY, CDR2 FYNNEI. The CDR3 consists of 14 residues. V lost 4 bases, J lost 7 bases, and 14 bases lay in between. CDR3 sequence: CASSGPGLGNEQFF. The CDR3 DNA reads TGTGCCAGCAGTGGTCCGGGACTTGGGAATGAGCAGTTCTTC.